This TCR beta chain was obtained from a study of breast tumors, draining lymph nodes, adjacent tissues. Points from the study as a whole: Compared with basal-like, luminal-like tumors shared significantly more repertoire with nontumor tissue. Tumor TCR diversity was below lymph nodes but above nontumor tissue. Findings are consistent with lymph node origin and intratumoral expansion of most tumor T cells.

The lymph nodes were axillary draining lymph nodes from breast cancer patients. This clonotype was recorded at least ten times. Its antigen is not identified. TCRdb fed the multiplex PCR reads into MiXCR, producing one record per CDR3 protein. The profile covers some 170,000 distinct CDR3 sequences, with more than 25% appearing a single time and about 3.7% taken by the ten largest. Input material: axillary lymph node tissue. This TCR was sampled from a female donor with breast cancer. Some clones in this sample may be carry-over from other donors' samples.

The CDR3 loop is CASSFPGDGNTIYF. CDR3 in DNA: TGTGCCAGCAGCTTCCCAGGGGATGGAAACACCATATATTTT. V usage is TRBV7-9 and J usage is TRBJ1-3, with D maybe TRBD1 (6 bases). V was clipped by 3 bases and J by 3 bases, with 9 bases between them. Germline-derived CDR1 and CDR2 are SEHNR and FQNEAQ (reference sequence). This CDR3 region has 14 residues.